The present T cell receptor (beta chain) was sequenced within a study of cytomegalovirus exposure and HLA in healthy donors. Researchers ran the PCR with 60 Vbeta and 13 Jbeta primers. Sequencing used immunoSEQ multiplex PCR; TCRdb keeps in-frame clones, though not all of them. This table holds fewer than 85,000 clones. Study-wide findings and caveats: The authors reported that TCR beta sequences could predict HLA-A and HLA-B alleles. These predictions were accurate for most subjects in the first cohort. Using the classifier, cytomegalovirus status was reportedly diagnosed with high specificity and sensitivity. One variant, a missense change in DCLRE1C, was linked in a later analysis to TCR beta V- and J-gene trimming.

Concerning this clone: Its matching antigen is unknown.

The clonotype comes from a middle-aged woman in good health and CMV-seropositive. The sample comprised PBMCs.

CDR3 sequence (DNA): TGTGCCAGTAGTATACTCCAGGGTAGCGGGACGGTGGCCTACGAGCAGTACTTC. It codes for CASSILQGSGTVAYEQYF. This chain connects TRBV19 to TRBJ2-7; TRBD2 matches 8 bases. The ends lost 2 bases at V and 2 bases at J; junction bases unmatched: 14. The CDR3 extends over 18 amino acids. CDR1 LNHDA and CDR2 SQIVND come from the germline V gene (reference sequence).